This T cell receptor (beta chain) was sequenced during a study of blood T cell repertoires in COVID-19 (dated by TCRdb to between 2020 and 2021). Broadly, across the study: Collaborator samples came from the United States, Italy and Spain and covered acute and convalescent phases of COVID-19. HLA class I and class II types, where available, came from metadata supplied by the sample provider rather than from assay-based typing. The samples were drawn from two sources: the first 160 participants of the ongoing ImmuneRACE study, and 950 to 1,500 subjects contributed by 6 global collaborators. The dataset comprised deeply sampled blood TCRbeta repertoires from subjects exposed to, actively infected with, or recovered from COVID-19. Nearly every sample came with metadata listing a de-identified subject ID, COVID-19 status, age in years and sex. The prospective study material was composed of cDNA or gDNA derived from T cells, B-cell-depleted T cells, or PBMCs. The repertoires were released in a freely available public database intended as a resource for research on the immune response to SARS-CoV-2. General conclusions and limits of the study: How much clinical and demographic metadata was included differed by source and by participant, and the metadata was provided uncurated.

The germline V end is reduced by 3 bases and the J end by 8 bases; junction bases left unmatched: 6. CDR1 and CDR2 were assigned from the germline V gene as MGHDK and SYGVNS. The CDR3 goes from the cysteine to the phenylalanine over 15 residues. The kept DNA is CDR3 alone, 45 bases in frame from the first base. One collaborating source in Seattle enrolled patients during active infection and followed them longitudinally through the course of disease. The collaborating institutions used their own protocols to collect whole blood in K2EDTA tubes. For TCRbeta analysis, collaborators shipped samples as frozen whole blood, isolated PBMCs, or DNA extracted from either of those sample types. Remarks on this clone: This clone's antigen is unknown. No base quality information exists; no much larger clone differs at one position.

The immunoSEQ Assay, a bias-controlled multiplex PCR, was used to amplify TCRbeta CDR3 regions from genomic DNA. The authors processed their data as follows. Nucleated cell counts per sample were estimated from amplification of reference gene primers within the assay. To quantify the absolute abundance of each unique TCRbeta CDR3 rearrangement, sequence reads were collapsed and filtered. For each sample, productive Simpson clonality was calculated as the square root of Simpson's diversity index over productive rearrangements. Here the immuneACCESS table is served through TCRdb, limited to in-frame sequences with V and J called. Missing clones are a known gap in these copies; in checked studies unresolved V genes cover under half, and the rest lacks a known reason. V, J and clone size are taken as reported in that table, and D and trimming were inferred from the DNA itself. The sample records about 200,000 clones, 80% to 95% of which are singletons. The ten largest account for over 0.75% of the sample.

The specimen sequenced was peripheral blood. The chain is made from TRBV25-1 and TRBJ1-6, with 8 central nucleotides matching TRBD1. The source is a man between 60 and 75 years old with COVID-19, enrolled during active disease. The nucleotide sequence is given as TGTGCCAGCAGTGACGTTGGACAGGGTTATTCACCCCTCCACTTT. Protein translation: CASSDVGQGYSPLHF.